This TCR beta chain was retrieved from a study of T cell responses to AZD1222 COVID-19 vaccine. Study-wide results and caveats: Spike-specific TCR repertoires showed rising breadth and depth after two AZD1222 doses. Repertoires in all cases were sampled only once the peak T cell response had passed. It should be noted that donors were predominantly white British and more often female, and clonal diversity was possibly underestimated.

Whether given at about 4 or about 12 weeks, second doses were pooled. About this clone: Its antigen is currently unknown.

This CDR3 has 18 residues. Germline CDR1 and CDR2: SGHAT and FQNNGV. V was clipped by 1 base and J by 9 bases; unmatched bases: 17. Clones were sequenced by immunoSEQ multiplex PCR, and TCRdb holds only the in-frame ones, with some missing. The table lists about 150,000 clones, approximately 92% of them singletons. The chain couples TRBV11-2 to TRBJ2-1, with TRBD2 matching over 8 bases. This receptor was identified in an adult who received the AZD1222 COVID-19 vaccine. This specimen was peripheral blood, taken 28 days after the second AZD1222 dose. This CDR3 is CASSLVGAGVDPGSEQFF. CDR3 DNA sequence: TGTGCCAGCAGCTTAGTGGGAGCGGGAGTGGATCCTGGTAGTGAGCAGTTCTTC. Full variable domain (remainder filled in from reference TRBV11-2 and TRBJ2-1): EAGVAQSPRYKIIEKRQSVAFWCNPISGHATLYWYQQILGQGPKLLIQFQNNGVVDDSQLPKDRFSAERLKGVDSTLKIQPAKLEDSAVYLCASSLVGAGVDPGSEQFFGPGTRLTVL.